The source of this TCR beta chain is a study of cytomegalovirus exposure and HLA in healthy donors. Across the study: The early release's HLA-typed donors yielded some 85 million unique TCRs.

PCR primers comprised 60 Vbeta and 13 Jbeta primers. Data came from immunoSEQ multiplex PCR; TCRdb stores just in-frame clones and leaves some out. The sample includes some 150,000 clones, under 80% of them seen just once. V lost 8 bases and J lost 6, with 13 bases in between. Germline-derived CDR1 and CDR2 are LNHDA and SQIVND (reference sequence). This CDR3 is built from 12 residues. This receptor was obtained from a female donor in good health and CMV-seronegative. The rearrangement uses TRBV19 and TRBJ1-2, with D perhaps TRBD1 (5 bases). Sample: PBMCs. The CDR3 sequence: CASQGYRNGYTF. CDR3 sequence (DNA): TGTGCCAGTCAGGGTTATCGAAATGGCTACACCTTC.